The clone carrying this T cell receptor (beta chain) has more than one count but fewer than ten. The antigen is not known. The CDR3 extends over 18 amino acids. With V trimmed by 5 bases and J by 1 base, 12 bases remained unmatched. Looked up from germline, CDR1 is SGHTA and CDR2 is FQGNSA. The entry originates in a study of blood T cells in healthy people across ages. Notes on the study in general: Diversity of TCR beta correlated strongly with naive T cell percentage.

Peripheral blood, about 9.8 milliliters per donor, was collected. Per-sample yields of isolated PBMCs were at least 6 million. With a J-beta primer mix and a sample-barcoded 5' primer, a second PCR ran about 7 to 12 cycles. TCRdb processed the 5' RACE reads anew with MiXCR; each CDR3 protein has one entry. The sample includes about 1.7 million distinct CDR3 sequences, under 30% of them seen just once. The chain is built from TRBV7-2 and TRBJ2-4; 9 bases line up with TRBD2. Material: blood. This TCR derives from a woman aged 30 to 39 in good health. The CDR3 DNA follows: TGTGCCAGCAGCGAGGGATTAGGCGGGAGGGGGGCCAAAAACATTCAGTACTTC. It specifies CASSEGLGGRGAKNIQYF.